This T cell receptor beta chain originates from a study of response to subunit inactivated influenza vaccine. TCRdb re-analysed the RT-PCR reads in MiXCR, keeping a single row per CDR3 protein. The table lists around 650,000 distinct CDR3 sequences, 15% to 18% of them singletons, with approximately 10% in the top ten. Turning to this clonotype: Antigen specificity is unknown.

The V end was cut by 3 bases, the J end by 7 bases, with 10 bases between. The CDR3 has 12 amino acids. Looked up from germline, CDR1 is MNHEY and CDR2 is SVGEGT. Study-level findings and limits: Few new T cells, the authors suggested, are recruited by each seasonal influenza vaccination.

This TCR came from a man aged 50-59 years who received an inactivated influenza vaccine. V is TRBV6-2 or TRBV6-3 and J is TRBJ2-7, with unresolved D. Source: PBMCs from blood, taken roughly 12 days after vaccination. CDR3 coding DNA: TGTGCCAGCAGTTATTTCACCCTTGAGCAGTACTTC. Residues: CASSYFTLEQYF.